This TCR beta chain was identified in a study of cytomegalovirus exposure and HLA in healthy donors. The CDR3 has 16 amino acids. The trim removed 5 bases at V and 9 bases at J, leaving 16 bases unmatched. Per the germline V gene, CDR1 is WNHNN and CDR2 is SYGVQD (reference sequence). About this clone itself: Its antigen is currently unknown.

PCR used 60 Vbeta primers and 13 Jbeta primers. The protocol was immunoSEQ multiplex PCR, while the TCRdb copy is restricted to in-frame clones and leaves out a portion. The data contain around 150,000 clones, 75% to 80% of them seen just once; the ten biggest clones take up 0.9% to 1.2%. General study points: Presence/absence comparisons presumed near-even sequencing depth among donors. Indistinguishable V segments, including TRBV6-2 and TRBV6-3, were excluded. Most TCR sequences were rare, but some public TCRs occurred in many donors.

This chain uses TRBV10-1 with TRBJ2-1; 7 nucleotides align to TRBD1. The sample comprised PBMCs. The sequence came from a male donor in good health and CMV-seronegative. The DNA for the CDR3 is TGCGCCAGCAGTTCGGACAGGAAGGGCGGAACAATTGAGCAGTTCTTC. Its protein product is CASSSDRKGGTIEQFF.